The text below deals with one T cell receptor (beta chain). The sample belongs to a study of chemoradiotherapy in HPV16-positive cancers. The wider study: Functional T-cell assays on a couple of HPV16-positive patients' cells defined candidate HPV-specific clones and common TCR motifs.

Sequencing was performed with immunoSEQ multiplex PCR; in TCRdb, only in-frame clones are kept and a portion is missing. The sample holds around 40,000 clones, approximately 73% seen once. CDR1 is GTSNPN, CDR2 SVGIG, per germline (reference sequence). Unmatched junction bases numbered 19, after V lost 3 bases and J lost 4 bases. The CDR3 totals 18 residues. The chain recombines TRBV30 with TRBJ1-2; TRBD1 agrees at 8 bases. The source was blood, collected from a patient who underwent chemoradiotherapy. The receptor was derived from a human donor with HPV-associated anogenital cancer. CDR3: CAWSRGRRGGVGVYGYTF. In DNA form, the CDR3 reads TGTGCCTGGAGCAGGGGGCGGCGTGGTGGCGTGGGGGTCTATGGCTACACCTTC.